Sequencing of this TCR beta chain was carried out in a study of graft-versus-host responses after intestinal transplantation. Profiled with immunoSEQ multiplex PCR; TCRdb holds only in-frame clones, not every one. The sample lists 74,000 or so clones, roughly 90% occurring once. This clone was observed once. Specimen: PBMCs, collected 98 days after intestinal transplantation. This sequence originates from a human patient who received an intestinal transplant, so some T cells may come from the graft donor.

The CDR3 DNA is TGCGCCAGCAGCCAACGACAGGGTGGGAGCTCCTATAATTCACCCCTCCACTTT. Amino acid sequence: CASSQRQGGSSYNSPLHF. This chain links TRBV4-1 with TRBJ1-6, with 7 bases that match TRBD1. CDR3 length: 18 amino acids. The germline CDR1 and CDR2 sequences are MGHRA and YSYEKL. V was clipped by 2 bases and J by 0 bases; unmatched bases: 7.